This T cell receptor beta chain derives from a study of cytomegalovirus exposure and HLA in healthy donors. Germline V lookup: CDR1 SNHLY, CDR2 FYNNEI. V was pared by 8 bases and J by 6 bases, with 10 bases between. The CDR3 loop spans 11 amino acids. Clones were sequenced by immunoSEQ multiplex PCR, and TCRdb holds only the in-frame ones, with some missing. The table has about 98,000 clones, roughly nine tenths seen once; the top ten hold more than 3%. This chain uses TRBV2 with TRBJ1-2; D is unclear. The TCR originated in a woman aged 25 to 45 in good health and CMV-seronegative. Sample: PBMCs. CDR3 protein: CASWGGHGYTF. CDR3 DNA sequence: TGTGCCAGCTGGGGAGGGCATGGCTACACCTTC.